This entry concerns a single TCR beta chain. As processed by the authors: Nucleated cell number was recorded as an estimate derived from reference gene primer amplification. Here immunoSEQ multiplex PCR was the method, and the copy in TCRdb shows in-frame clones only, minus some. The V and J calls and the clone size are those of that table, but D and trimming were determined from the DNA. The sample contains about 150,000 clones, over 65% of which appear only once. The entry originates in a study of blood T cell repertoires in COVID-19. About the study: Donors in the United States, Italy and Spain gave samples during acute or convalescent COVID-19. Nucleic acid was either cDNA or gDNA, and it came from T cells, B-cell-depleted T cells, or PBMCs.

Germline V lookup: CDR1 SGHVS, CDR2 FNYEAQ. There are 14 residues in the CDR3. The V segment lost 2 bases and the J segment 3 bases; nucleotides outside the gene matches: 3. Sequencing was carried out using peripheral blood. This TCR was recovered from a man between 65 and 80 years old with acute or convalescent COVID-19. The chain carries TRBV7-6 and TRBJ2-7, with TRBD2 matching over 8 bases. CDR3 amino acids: CASSLYSGGYEQYF. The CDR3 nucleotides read TGTGCCAGCAGCTTATACAGCGGGGGCTACGAGCAGTACTTC.